The rows below give T cell receptor beta chains drawn from one sample of a study of Graves' ophthalmopathy and Graves' hyperthyroidism. Each CDR3 protein gets one entry after TCRdb re-called the multiplex PCR reads with MiXCR. This table has some 1.1 million distinct CDR3 sequences, less than 45% appearing once. The sample taken for sequencing was peripheral blood or thyroid tissue (not recorded which). These TCRs come from an adult man with Graves' hyperthyroidism. Each CDR3 is given with its conserved first and last residue. Fields, in order: clone size, D gene, V gene, CDR3 length, J gene, CDR3 protein, CDR3 DNA. A D gene is named only where the DNA matches it firmly. Some rows mark clone size as missing; the rest say once, few, many or name a class of expanded clone.

few	TRBD1	TRBV28	15	TRBJ1-6	CASSYAGTVGSPLHF	TGTGCCAGCAGTTACGCCGGGACAGTCGGTTCACCCCTCCACTTT
NA	TRBD1	TRBV10-2	18	TRBJ1-2	CASSEPDSGRGTNYGYTF	TGCGCCAGCAGTGAGCCGGACAGCGGCAGGGGGACGAACTATGGCTACACCTTC
many	NA	TRBV10-1	14	TRBJ1-1	CASSARSWGTEAFF	TGCGCCAGCAGTGCTCGGTCCTGGGGGACTGAAGCTTTCTTT
many	TRBD2	TRBV7-2	18	TRBJ2-5	CASSIGTSGNGGGETQYF	TGTGCCAGCAGCATCGGGACTAGCGGCAACGGAGGGGGGGAGACCCAGTACTTC
many	NA	TRBV29-1	15	TRBJ1-2	CSVENGPPAPYGYTF	TGCAGCGTTGAAAACGGCCCTCCAGCACCCTATGGCTACACCTTC
NA	NA	TRBV2	16	TRBJ2-1	CASSEAPGSSYNEQFF	TGTGCCAGCAGTGAAGCGCCCGGGTCCTCCTACAATGAGCAGTTCTTC
few	NA	TRBV2	16	TRBJ1-1	CAIPCGDKQWDTEAFF	TGTGCCATTCCCTGCGGGGACAAGCAATGGGACACTGAAGCTTTCTTT
many	NA	TRBV15	16	TRBJ1-5	CATSRDHGQWDQPQHF	TGTGCCACCAGCAGAGACCATGGCCAGTGGGATCAGCCCCAGCATTTT
many	NA	TRBV10-2	17	TRBJ2-5	CASSEGRAAWYQETQYF	TGCGCCAGCAGTGAAGGGCGCGCAGCGTGGTACCAAGAGACCCAGTACTTC
many	TRBD1	TRBV11-2	15	TRBJ1-6	CASKDRDRKNSPLHF	TGTGCCAGCAAGGACCGGGACAGAAAAAATTCACCCCTCCACTTT
many	TRBD2	TRBV7-2	16	TRBJ2-7	CASSPAGGWDNYEQYF	TGTGCCAGCAGCCCGGCGGGGGGGTGGGACAACTACGAGCAGTACTTC
NA	TRBD1	TRBV2	14	TRBJ1-5	CASGTGGVGQPQHF	TGTGCCAGCGGGACAGGGGGCGTGGGTCAGCCCCAGCATTTT
few	NA	TRBV4-1	17	TRBJ1-6	CASSQDRAGGTEFLLHF	TGCGCCAGCAGCCAAGATCGGGCCGGCGGGACCGAATTCCTCCTCCACTTT
once	NA	TRBV9	12	TRBJ1-4	CASSVDKTGLFF	TGTGCCAGCAGCGTAGATAAAACTGGACTGTTTTTT
many	NA	TRBV7-9	15	TRBJ1-1	CASSLAAVRDTEAFF	TGTGCCAGCAGCTTAGCGGCAGTCCGGGACACTGAAGCTTTCTTT
NA	TRBD2	TRBV2	14	TRBJ2-2	CASITGRLAGELFF	TGTGCCAGCATCACCGGGAGACTAGCTGGGGAGCTGTTTTTT
many	TRBD1	TRBV20-1	12	TRBJ1-2	CTPTGQGKVWTF	TGCACACCAACGGGACAGGGAAAAGTGTGGACCTTC
many	NA	TRBV10-3	15	TRBJ2-7	CAIRKDTGRFYEQYF	TGTGCCATCAGAAAGGACACGGGACGCTTCTACGAGCAGTACTTC
NA	TRBD1	TRBV2	14	TRBJ1-2	CASRRQGRVIGYTF	TGTGCCAGCAGGCGACAGGGGCGGGTAATCGGCTACACCTTC
NA	NA	TRBV7-2	16	TRBJ1-2	CASSQDRYRGAGGYTF	TGTGCCAGCAGCCAAGATAGATATCGGGGGGCAGGTGGCTACACCTTC
NA	NA	TRBV2	16	TRBJ1-2	CASSEAAGTDLHGYTF	TGTGCCAGCAGTGAAGCGGCAGGGACCGACTTGCATGGCTACACCTTC
NA	NA	TRBV29-1	11	TRBJ1-3	CSLVSGNTIYF	TGCAGCTTAGTGTCGGGAAACACCATATATTTT
many	NA	TRBV5-6	14	TRBJ2-5	CASSFWRGVETQYF	TGTGCCAGCAGCTTCTGGCGGGGTGTGGAGACCCAGTACTTC
many	NA	TRBV29-1	16	TRBJ2-6	CSATPGPNSGANVLTF	TGCAGCGCCACCCCCGGACCGAACTCTGGGGCCAACGTCCTGACTTTC
few	TRBD1	TRBV10-3	16	TRBJ1-4	CAISGGGTAGGEKLFF	TGTGCCATCAGCGGGGGAGGCACGGCAGGGGGCGAAAAACTGTTTTTT